This record looks at one T cell receptor (beta chain) sequence and its context. Its specificity is not known. This could be a read error, since a much larger clone is one nucleotide away. Likely a read error: the CDR3 ends without its conserved phenylalanine or tryptophan. The ends were cut back, 2 bases at V and 1 base at J, with 8 bases in the middle. The CDR3 is made up of 13 amino acids. Germline values: CDR1 GTSNPN, CDR2 SVGIG (reference sequence). Researchers took RNA transcripts and amplified the TCR beta CDR3 regions from them. In the first-round RT-PCR of the TCR CDR3, the HTBI primer set was used. TCRdb redid the calling of the multiplex PCR reads with MiXCR, one entry per CDR3 protein. The table has a few hundred thousand distinct CDR3 sequences, 15% to 20% seen once; the top ten hold 17%. This entry is derived from a study of T cells in Graves' hyperthyroidism and ophthalmopathy. Study-level points and caveats: Expanded thyroid clonotypes (above 0.001) were mostly also found in blood.

The gene calls are TRBV30 and TRBJ1-2; D possibly corresponds to TRBD1 (5 bases). The sequence came from a woman in her late teens or twenties with Graves' ophthalmopathy. The sequenced sample consisted of blood. The CDR3 loop is CAWSPGRNYGYTL. The DNA for the CDR3 is TGTGCCTGGAGTCCAGGGCGTAACTATGGCTACACCTTA.